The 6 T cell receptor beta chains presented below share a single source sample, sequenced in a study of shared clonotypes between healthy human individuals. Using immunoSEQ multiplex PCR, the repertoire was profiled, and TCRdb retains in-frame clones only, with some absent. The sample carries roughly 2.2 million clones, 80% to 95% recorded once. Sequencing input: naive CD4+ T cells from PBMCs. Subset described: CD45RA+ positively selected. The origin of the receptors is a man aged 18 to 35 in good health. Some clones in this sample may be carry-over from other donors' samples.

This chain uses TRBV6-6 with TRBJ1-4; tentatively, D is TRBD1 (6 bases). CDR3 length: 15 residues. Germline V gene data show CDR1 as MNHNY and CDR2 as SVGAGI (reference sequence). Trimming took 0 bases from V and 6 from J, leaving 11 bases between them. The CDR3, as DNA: TGTGCCAGCAGTTACTCCGGGGGCGAGGATGAAAAACTGTTTTTT. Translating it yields CASSYSGGEDEKLFF.

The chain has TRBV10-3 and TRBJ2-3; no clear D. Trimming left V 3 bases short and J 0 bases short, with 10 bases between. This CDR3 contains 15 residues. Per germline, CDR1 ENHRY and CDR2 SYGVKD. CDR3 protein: CAISDLRVSTDTQYF. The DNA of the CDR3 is TGTGCCATCAGTGATCTCCGGGTTAGCACAGATACGCAGTATTTT.

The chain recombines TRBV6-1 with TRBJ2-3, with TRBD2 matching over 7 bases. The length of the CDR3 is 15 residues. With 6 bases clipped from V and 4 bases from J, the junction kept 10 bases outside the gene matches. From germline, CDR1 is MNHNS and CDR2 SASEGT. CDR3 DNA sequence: TGTGCCAGCAGCCGAGGGCGGGAGAGCCCAGATACGCAGTATTTT. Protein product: CASSRGRESPDTQYF.

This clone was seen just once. This CDR3 reads CASSQLVAGQRPNEQFF. The CDR3 DNA reads TGCGCCAGCAGCCAATTGGTAGCGGGTCAGAGGCCCAATGAGCAGTTCTTC. The rearrangement uses TRBV4-1 and TRBJ2-1; 7 bases line up with TRBD2. Germline assignment: CDR1 MGHRA and CDR2 YSYEKL. V lost 2 bases, J lost 6 bases, and 13 bases stayed unmatched. This CDR3 region has 17 residues.

The CDR3 is CASREGGGNIQYF. The CDR3, as DNA: TGTGCCAGCAGGGAGGGGGGGGGCAACATTCAGTACTTC. The chain links TRBV6-6 to TRBJ2-4; TRBD2 might be the D (7 bases). The germline CDR1 and CDR2 sequences are MNHNY and SVGAGI (reference sequence). V lost 6 bases, J lost 7 bases, and 13 bases lay in between. CDR3 length: 13 amino acids.

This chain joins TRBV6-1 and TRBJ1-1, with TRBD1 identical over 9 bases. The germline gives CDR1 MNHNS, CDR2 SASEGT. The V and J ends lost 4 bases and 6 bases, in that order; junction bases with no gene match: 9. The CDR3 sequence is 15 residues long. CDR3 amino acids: CASSVTGGVWAEAFF. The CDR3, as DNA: TGTGCCAGCAGTGTAACAGGGGGCGTCTGGGCTGAAGCTTTCTTT.